The rows below give T cell receptor beta chains drawn from one sample of a study of blood T cells in healthy people across ages. TCRdb fed the 5' RACE reads into MiXCR, producing one record per CDR3 protein. This sample has approximately 940,000 distinct CDR3 sequences, with around 49% found just once. Specimen: blood. Receptors were obtained from a young man in good health. Each CDR3 is given with its conserved first and last residue. Size tells how often a clone was seen (once, few, many) or the class of an expanded clone, and some rows leave it out.

j_call | v_call | clone_size | cdr3_aa
TRBJ1-2 | TRBV12-3/TRBV12-4 | - | CASRYTGGDGYTF
TRBJ1-2 | TRBV24-1 | - | CATSEGQGTYGYTF
TRBJ2-3 | TRBV6-6 | - | CASSYNLAANTDTQYF
TRBJ2-7 | TRBV6-2/TRBV6-3 | - | CASILSWGSYEQYF
TRBJ2-1 | TRBV6-6 | - | CAIRDRGEQFF
TRBJ1-5 | TRBV20-1 | - | CSARVGGLTAQPQHF
TRBJ2-5 | TRBV5-1 | many | CASSLAAQAQETQYF
- | TRBV29-1 | - | CSVTGRKETQYF
TRBJ1-1 | TRBV20-1 | few | CSARGVNTEAFF
TRBJ1-5 | TRBV7-2 | - | CASSVTGLGNQPQHF
TRBJ2-7 | TRBV30 | - | CAWSVGGGYEQYF
TRBJ2-3 | TRBV12-3/TRBV12-4 | - | CASSLASSYTDTQYF
TRBJ1-4 | TRBV7-9 | - | CASSLDRGTSNEKLFF
TRBJ2-1 | TRBV13 | - | CASSSWDRANNEQFF
TRBJ2-2 | TRBV7-6 | - | CASEGENTGELFF
TRBJ1-1 | TRBV5-1 | few | CASSFGFDTEAFF
TRBJ1-5 | TRBV12-3/TRBV12-4 | - | CASSTALTNQPQHF
TRBJ1-2 | TRBV6-5 | - | CASSYQGGYTF
TRBJ1-4 | TRBV7-2 | - | CANSLNIATNEKLFF
TRBJ2-2 | TRBV5-1 | - | CASSWTENTGELFF
TRBJ1-2 | TRBV20-1 | - | CSVFFGAGQYGYTF
TRBJ1-6 | TRBV4-2 | - | CASRPEPLSPLHF
TRBJ1-6 | TRBV6-5 | - | CASSPSRVNSPLHF
TRBJ2-4 | TRBV6-6 | - | CAGGRPKNIQYF
TRBJ2-5 | TRBV29-1 | - | CSVVGTEGLYQETQYF
TRBJ2-5 | TRBV20-1 | few | CSAPQGQETQYF
TRBJ2-3 | TRBV12-3/TRBV12-4 | - | CASSPDRVVGTDTQYF
TRBJ1-2 | TRBV3-1 | - | CASSPRDNNYGYTF
TRBJ2-6 | TRBV10-3 | - | CAISDQPYGPSGANVLTF
TRBJ2-3 | TRBV4-2 | - | CASSKSGGGGRPDTQYF
TRBJ2-3 | TRBV7-9 | - | CASSLRLDTQYF
TRBJ1-5 | TRBV11-2 | - | CASSPWGNNQPQHF
TRBJ1-5 | TRBV10-3 | - | CATKRGNQPQHF
TRBJ1-5 | TRBV7-2 | - | CASSLRANQPQHF
TRBJ2-7 | TRBV7-2 | - | CASRAQGALYEQYF
TRBJ2-5 | TRBV7-8 | few | CASSLNVAVQETQYF
TRBJ2-5 | TRBV7-2 | - | CASREPGLPMEQYF
TRBJ2-1 | TRBV10-3 | - | CAIRLDVHNEQFF
TRBJ1-1 | TRBV7-2 | - | CASSSGQGAVAEAFF
- | TRBV21-1 | - | CASSKALYPEMTGSVYEQYF
TRBJ2-3 | TRBV24-1 | - | CATSDPGTGHGTQYF
TRBJ1-6 | TRBV3-1 | - | CASSQDFGRSDSPLHF
TRBJ1-2 | TRBV30 | few | CAWSLTGDYGYTF
- | TRBV28 | - | CASSVGSLTYEQYF
TRBJ2-3 | TRBV29-1 | - | CSAAAGGSSTDTQYF
TRBJ1-2 | TRBV28 | - | CASSLGGRGDWSGYTF
TRBJ2-1 | TRBV6-4 | many | CASTSDGTSNEQFF
TRBJ1-2 | TRBV12-3/TRBV12-4 | - | CASSFEEAEHYGYTF
TRBJ2-7 | TRBV10-3 | - | CAISYSGQLPSYEQYF
TRBJ1-5 | TRBV12-3/TRBV12-4 | - | CASSPRRGQHQPQHF
TRBJ1-2 | TRBV9 | - | CASSVSLAGTANYGYTF
TRBJ2-1 | TRBV30 | few | CAWRGFSSYNEQFF
TRBJ2-5 | TRBV25-1 | few | CASTQTLFQETQYF
TRBJ2-1 | TRBV7-2 | - | CASSPGLGSNEQFF
TRBJ1-1 | TRBV18 | few | CASSPQPYTEAFF
TRBJ2-1 | TRBV6-2/TRBV6-3 | many | CASGLAGREQFF
TRBJ2-3 | TRBV5-5 | - | CASSLQRGTTDTQYF
TRBJ2-3 | TRBV5-1 | - | CASTFQGASTDTQYF
TRBJ2-5 | TRBV20-1 | - | CSARADGVKETQYF